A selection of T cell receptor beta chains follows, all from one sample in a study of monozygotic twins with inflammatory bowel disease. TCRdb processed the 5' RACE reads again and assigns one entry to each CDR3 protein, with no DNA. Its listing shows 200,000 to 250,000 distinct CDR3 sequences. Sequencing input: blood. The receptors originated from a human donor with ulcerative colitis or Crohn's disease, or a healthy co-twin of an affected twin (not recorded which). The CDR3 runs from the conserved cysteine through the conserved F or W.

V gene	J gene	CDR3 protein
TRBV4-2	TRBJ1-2	CASSQERRRGYTF
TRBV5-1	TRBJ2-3	CASSLDLSTDTQYF
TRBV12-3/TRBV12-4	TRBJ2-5	CASTPAGVETQYF
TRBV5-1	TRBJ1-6	CASSRDRANSPLHF
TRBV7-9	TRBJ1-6	CASSLSPQQYNSPLHF
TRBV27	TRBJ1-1	CASSGGPYTEAFF
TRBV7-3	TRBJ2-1	CASSQTPENEQFF
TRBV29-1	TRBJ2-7	CSVRLAGVTLSSYEQYF
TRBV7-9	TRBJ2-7	CASRNPHTDYEQYF
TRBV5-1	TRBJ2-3	CASSFGGAEWAHTQYF
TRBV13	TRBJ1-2	CASSLGKNGANYGYTF
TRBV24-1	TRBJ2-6	CATSDSDRWANVLTF
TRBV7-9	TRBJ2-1	CASTETGDEQFF
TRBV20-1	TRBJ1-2	CSALIEQGASRGYTF
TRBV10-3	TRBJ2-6	CAISPQFAGANVLTF
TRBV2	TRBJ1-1	CASSRDRGGTEAFF
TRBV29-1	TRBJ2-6	CSVSGSGANVLTF
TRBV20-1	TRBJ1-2	CSASQGVDAYGYTF
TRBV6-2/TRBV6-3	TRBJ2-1	CASSSHAGRSNEQFF
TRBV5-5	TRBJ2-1	CASSLRGQGANEQFF
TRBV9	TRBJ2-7	CASSVGVWGEDEQYF
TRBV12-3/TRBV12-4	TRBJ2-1	CASSPQGVSYNEQFF
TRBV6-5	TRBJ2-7	CASSYSAGGNYEQYF
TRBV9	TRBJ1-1	CASSKLPGEDTEAFF
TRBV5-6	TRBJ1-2	CASSRDRGGNYGYTF
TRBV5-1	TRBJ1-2	CASSAESGNYGYTF
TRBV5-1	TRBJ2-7	CASSPGTSSYEQYF